This T cell receptor (beta chain) was found in a study of cytomegalovirus exposure and HLA in healthy donors. Findings and caveats of the study: A classifier reportedly called cytomegalovirus status with high sensitivity and specificity.

A word on this clone: Its target is not known.

TCRdb keeps only in-frame clones here, not all; method: immunoSEQ multiplex PCR. The profile shows around 350,000 clones, 70% to 90% of them singletons. V trimming: 3 bases; J trimming: 4 bases; junction bases outside the gene matches: 11. CDR1 is SNHLY and CDR2 is FYNNEI in the germline V gene. CDR3 length: 16 amino acids. This TCR was sampled from a woman under 30 in good health and CMV-seronegative. The chain combines TRBV2 with TRBJ2-5; 7 nucleotides agree with TRBD2. Material for sequencing was PBMCs. CDR3 nucleotide sequence: TGTGCCAGCAGTGAGCTAGCGGAGATACTCGCAGAGACCCAGTACTTC. Protein sequence: CASSELAEILAETQYF.